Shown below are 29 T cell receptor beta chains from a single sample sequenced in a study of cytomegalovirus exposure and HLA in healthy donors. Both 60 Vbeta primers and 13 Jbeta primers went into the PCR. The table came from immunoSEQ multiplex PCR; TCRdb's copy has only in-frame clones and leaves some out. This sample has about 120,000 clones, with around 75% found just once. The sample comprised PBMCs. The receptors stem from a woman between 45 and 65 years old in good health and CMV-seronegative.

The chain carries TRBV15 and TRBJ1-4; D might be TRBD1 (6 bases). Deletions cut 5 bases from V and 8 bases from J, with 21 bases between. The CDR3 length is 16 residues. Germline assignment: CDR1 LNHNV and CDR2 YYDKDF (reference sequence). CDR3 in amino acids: CATSSDLRDNPEKLFF. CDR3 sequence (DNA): TGTGCCACCAGCTCAGACCTCCGGGACAACCCCGAAAAACTGTTTTTT.

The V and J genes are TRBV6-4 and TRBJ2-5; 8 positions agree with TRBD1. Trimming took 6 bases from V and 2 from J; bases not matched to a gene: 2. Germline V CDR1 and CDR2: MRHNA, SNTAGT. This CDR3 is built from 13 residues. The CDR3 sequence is CASRYRGQETQYF. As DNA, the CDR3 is TGTGCCAGCAGGTACAGGGGGCAAGAGACCCAGTACTTC.

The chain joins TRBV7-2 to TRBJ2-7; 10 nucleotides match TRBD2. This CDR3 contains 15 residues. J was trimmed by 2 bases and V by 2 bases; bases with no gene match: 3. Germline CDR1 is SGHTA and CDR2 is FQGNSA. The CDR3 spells CASSLRLAGAYEQYF. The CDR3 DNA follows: TGTGCCAGCAGCTTAAGGCTAGCGGGAGCCTACGAGCAGTACTTC.

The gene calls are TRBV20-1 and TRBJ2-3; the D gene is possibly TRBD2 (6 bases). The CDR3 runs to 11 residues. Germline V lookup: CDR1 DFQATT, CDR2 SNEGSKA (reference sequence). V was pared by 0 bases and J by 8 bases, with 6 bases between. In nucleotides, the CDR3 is TGCAGTGCTAGAGAGGAGGGTACGCAGTATTTT. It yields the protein CSAREEGTQYF.

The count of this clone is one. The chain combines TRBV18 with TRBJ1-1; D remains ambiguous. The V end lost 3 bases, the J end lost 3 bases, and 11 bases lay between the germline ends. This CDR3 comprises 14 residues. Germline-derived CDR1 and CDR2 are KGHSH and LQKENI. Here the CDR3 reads CASSPAGRDTEAFF. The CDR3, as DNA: TGTGCCAGCTCACCGGCGGGTCGGGACACTGAAGCTTTCTTT.

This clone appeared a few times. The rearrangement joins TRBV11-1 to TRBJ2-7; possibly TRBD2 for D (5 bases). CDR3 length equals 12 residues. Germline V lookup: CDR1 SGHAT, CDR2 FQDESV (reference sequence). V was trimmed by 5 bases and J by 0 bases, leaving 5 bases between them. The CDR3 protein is CASSRDSYEQYF. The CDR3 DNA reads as TGTGCCAGCAGCCGGGACTCCTACGAGCAGTACTTC.

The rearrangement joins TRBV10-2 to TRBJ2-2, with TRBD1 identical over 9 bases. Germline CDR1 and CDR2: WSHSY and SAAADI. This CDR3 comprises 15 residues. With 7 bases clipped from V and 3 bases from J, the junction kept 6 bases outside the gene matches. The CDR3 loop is CASMDRGADTGELFF. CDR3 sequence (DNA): TGCGCCAGCATGGACAGGGGCGCGGACACCGGGGAGCTGTTTTTT.

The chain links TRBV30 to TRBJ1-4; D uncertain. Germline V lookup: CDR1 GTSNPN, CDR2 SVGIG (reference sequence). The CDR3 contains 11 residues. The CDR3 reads CVSGYSEKLFF. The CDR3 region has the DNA TGTGTATCGGGGTATTCTGAAAAACTGTTTTTT. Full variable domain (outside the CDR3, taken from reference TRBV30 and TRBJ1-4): SQTIHQWPATLVQPVGSPLSLECTVEGTSNPNLYWYRQAAGRGLQLLFYSVGIGQISSEVPQNLSASRPQDRQFILSSKKLLLSDSGFYLCVSGYSEKLFFGSGTQLSVL.

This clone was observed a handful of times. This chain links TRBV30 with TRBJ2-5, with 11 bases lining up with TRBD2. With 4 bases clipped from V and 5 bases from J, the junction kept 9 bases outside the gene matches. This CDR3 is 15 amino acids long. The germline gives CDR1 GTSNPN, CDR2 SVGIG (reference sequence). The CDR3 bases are TGTGCCTGGACCTTTAGCGGGGGGGGAGGGGAGACCCAGTACTTC. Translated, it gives CAWTFSGGGGETQYF. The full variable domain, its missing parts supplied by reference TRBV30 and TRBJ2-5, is SQTIHQWPATLVQPVGSPLSLECTVEGTSNPNLYWYRQAAGRGLQLLFYSVGIGQISSEVPQNLSASRPQDRQFILSSKKLLLSDSGFYLCAWTFSGGGGETQYFGPGTRLLVL.

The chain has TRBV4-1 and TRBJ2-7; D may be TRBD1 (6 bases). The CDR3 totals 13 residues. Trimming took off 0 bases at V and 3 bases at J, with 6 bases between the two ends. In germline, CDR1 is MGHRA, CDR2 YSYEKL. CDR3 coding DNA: TGCGCCAGCAGCCAAGAACAGGGCTACGAGCAGTACTTC. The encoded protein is CASSQEQGYEQYF.

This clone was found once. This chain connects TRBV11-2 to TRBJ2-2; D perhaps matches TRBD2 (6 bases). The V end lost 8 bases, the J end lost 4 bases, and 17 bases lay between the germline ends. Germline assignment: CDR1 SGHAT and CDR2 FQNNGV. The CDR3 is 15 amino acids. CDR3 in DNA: TGTGCCAGCCACCGGGGGTCCGGAGCCACCGGGGAGCTGTTTTTT. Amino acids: CASHRGSGATGELFF. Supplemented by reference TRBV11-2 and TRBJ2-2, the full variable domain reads EAGVAQSPRYKIIEKRQSVAFWCNPISGHATLYWYQQILGQGPKLLIQFQNNGVVDDSQLPKDRFSAERLKGVDSTLKIQPAKLEDSAVYLCASHRGSGATGELFFGEGSRLTVL.

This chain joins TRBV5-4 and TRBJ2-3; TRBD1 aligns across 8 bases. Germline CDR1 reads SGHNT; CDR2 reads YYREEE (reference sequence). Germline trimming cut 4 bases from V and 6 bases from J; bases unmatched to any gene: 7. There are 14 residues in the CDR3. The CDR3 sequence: CASSVTGARDTQYF. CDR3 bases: TGTGCCAGCAGCGTGACAGGGGCCCGGGATACGCAGTATTTT. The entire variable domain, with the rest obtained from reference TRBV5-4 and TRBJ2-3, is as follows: ETGVTQSPTHLIKTRGQQVTLRCSSQSGHNTVSWYQQALGQGPQFIFQYYREEENGRGNFPPRFSGLQFPNYSSELNVNALELDDSALYLCASSVTGARDTQYFGPGTRLTVL.

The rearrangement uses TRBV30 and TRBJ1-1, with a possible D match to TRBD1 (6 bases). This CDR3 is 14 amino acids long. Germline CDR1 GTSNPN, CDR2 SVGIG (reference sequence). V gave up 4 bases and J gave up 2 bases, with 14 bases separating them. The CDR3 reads CAWTSGTYNTEAFF. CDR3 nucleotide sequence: TGTGCCTGGACATCCGGGACATATAACACTGAAGCTTTCTTT.

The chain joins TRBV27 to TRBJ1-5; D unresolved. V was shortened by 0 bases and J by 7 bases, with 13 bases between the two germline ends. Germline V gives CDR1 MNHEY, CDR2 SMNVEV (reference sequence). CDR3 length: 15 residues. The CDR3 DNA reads TGTGCCAGCAGTTTATCGGTCGGGTCGAGGCAGCCCCAGCATTTT. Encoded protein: CASSLSVGSRQPQHF.

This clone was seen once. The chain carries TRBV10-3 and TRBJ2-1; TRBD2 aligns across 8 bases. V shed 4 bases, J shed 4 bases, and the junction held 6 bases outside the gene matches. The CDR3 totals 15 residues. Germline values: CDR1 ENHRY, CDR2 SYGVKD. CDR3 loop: CAISVSTSGYNEQFF. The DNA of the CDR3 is TGTGCCATCAGTGTATCAACTAGCGGTTACAATGAGCAGTTCTTC.

This CDR3 reads CASSPLMTAPYAEQFF. In DNA, the CDR3 is TGTGCCAGCAGCCCCCTCATGACAGCGCCCTATGCTGAGCAGTTCTTC. V usage is TRBV14 and J usage is TRBJ2-1; the D gene is possibly TRBD1 (5 bases). This CDR3 comprises 16 residues. Germline lookup yields CDR1 SGHDN and CDR2 FVKESK. V was shortened by 4 bases and J by 9 bases, with 22 bases between the two germline ends.

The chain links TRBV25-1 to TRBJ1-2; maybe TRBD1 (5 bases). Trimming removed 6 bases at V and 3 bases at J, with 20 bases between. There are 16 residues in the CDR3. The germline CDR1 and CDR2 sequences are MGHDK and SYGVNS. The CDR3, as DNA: TGTGCCAGCAGGTTTTTCGGCAGGGTTGTGGACTATGGCTACACCTTC. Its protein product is CASRFFGRVVDYGYTF.

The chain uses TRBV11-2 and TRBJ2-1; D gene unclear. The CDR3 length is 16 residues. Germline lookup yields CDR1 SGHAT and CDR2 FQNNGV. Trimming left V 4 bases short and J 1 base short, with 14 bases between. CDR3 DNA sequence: TGTGCCAGCAGCTCCAACTACGCCCGGTCCTACAATGAGCAGTTCTTC. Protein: CASSSNYARSYNEQFF.

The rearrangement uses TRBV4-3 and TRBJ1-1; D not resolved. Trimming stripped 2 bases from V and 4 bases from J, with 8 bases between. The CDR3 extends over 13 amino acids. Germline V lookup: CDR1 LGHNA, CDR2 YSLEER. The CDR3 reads CASSQLEGTEAFF. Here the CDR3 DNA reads TGCGCCAGCAGCCAACTAGAGGGCACTGAAGCTTTCTTT.

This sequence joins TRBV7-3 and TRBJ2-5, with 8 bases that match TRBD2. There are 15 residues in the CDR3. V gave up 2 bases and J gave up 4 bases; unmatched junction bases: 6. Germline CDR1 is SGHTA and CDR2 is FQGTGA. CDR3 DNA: TGTGCCAGCAGCTTATACCCCGGGAGGGCAGAGACCCAGTACTTC. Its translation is CASSLYPGRAETQYF.

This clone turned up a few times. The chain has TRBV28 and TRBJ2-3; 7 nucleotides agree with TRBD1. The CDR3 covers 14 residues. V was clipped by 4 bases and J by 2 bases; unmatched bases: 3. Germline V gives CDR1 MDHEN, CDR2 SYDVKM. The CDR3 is CASSWDSHTDTQYF. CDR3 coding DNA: TGTGCCAGCAGTTGGGACAGTCACACAGATACGCAGTATTTT.

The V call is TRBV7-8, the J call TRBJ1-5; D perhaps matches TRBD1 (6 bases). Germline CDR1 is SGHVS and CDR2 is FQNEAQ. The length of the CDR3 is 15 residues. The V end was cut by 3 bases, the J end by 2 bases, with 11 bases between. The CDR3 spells CASSFSSGGNQPQHF. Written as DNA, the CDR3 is TGTGCCAGCAGCTTTTCTTCAGGGGGCAATCAGCCCCAGCATTTT.

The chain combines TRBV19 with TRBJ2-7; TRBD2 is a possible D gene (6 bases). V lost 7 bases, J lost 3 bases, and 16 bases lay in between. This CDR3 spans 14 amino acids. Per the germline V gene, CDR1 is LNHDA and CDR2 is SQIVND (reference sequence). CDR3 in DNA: TGTGCCAGTACGGGATCTACGGAGGGCTACGAGCAGTACTTC. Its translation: CASTGSTEGYEQYF. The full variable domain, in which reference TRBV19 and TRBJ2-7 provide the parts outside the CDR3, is DGGITQSPKYLFRKEGQNVTLSCEQNLNHDAMYWYRQDPGQGLRLIYYSQIVNDFQKGDIAEGYSVSREKKESFPLTVTSAQKNPTAFYLCASTGSTEGYEQYFGPGTRLTVT.

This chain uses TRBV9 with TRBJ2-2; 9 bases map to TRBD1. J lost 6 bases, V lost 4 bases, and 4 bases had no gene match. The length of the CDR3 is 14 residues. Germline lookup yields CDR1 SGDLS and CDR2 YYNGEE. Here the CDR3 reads CASSPGQGSGELFF. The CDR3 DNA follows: TGTGCCAGCAGCCCAGGACAGGGGTCCGGGGAGCTGTTTTTT.

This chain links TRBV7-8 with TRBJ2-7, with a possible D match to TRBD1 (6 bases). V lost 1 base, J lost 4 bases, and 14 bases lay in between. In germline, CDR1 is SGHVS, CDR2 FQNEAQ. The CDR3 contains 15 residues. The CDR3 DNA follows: TGTGCCAGCAGCTTAGTCCAGGGGTGGGAATACGAGCAGTACTTC. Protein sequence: CASSLVQGWEYEQYF.

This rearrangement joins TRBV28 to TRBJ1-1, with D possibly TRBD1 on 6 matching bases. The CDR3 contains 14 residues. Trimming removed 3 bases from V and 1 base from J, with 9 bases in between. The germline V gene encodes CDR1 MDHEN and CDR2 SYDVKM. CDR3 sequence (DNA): TGTGCCAGCAGTTTTCACAGGGAGAACACTGAAGCTTTCTTT. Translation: CASSFHRENTEAFF.

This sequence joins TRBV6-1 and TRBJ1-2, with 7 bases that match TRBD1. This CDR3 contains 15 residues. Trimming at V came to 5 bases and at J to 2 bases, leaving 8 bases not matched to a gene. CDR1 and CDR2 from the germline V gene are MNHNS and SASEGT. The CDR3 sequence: CASSPGTANNYGYTF. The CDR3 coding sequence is TGTGCCAGCAGTCCCGGGACAGCTAACAACTATGGCTACACCTTC.

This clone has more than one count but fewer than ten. Written as DNA, the CDR3 is TGTGCCAGCAGCTTGGACAGGGGAGCAGATACGCAGTATTTT. Residues: CASSLDRGADTQYF. The V and J genes are TRBV5-4 and TRBJ2-3, with 7 bases fitting TRBD1. V was clipped by 0 bases and J by 4 bases; unmatched bases: 2. This CDR3 comprises 14 residues. Germline V gives CDR1 SGHNT, CDR2 YYREEE (reference sequence).

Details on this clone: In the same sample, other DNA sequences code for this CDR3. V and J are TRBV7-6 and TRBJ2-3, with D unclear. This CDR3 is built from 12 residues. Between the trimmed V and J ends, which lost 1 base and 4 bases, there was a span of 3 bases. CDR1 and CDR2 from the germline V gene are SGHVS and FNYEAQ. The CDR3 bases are TGTGCCAGCAGCTTAGGGCCAGATACGCAGTATTTT. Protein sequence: CASSLGPDTQYF.